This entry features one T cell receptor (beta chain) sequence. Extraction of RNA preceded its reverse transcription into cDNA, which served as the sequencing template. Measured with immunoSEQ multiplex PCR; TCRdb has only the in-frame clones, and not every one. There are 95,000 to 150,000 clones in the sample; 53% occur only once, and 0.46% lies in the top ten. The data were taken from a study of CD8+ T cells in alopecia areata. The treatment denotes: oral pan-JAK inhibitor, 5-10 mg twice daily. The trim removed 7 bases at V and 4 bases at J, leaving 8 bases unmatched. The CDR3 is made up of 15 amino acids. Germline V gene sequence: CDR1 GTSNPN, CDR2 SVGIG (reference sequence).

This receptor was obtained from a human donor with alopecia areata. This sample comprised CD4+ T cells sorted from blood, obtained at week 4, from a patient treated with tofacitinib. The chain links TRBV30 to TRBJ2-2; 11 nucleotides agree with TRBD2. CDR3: CASALSGRATGELFF. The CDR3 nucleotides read TGTGCCTCTGCCCTTAGCGGGAGGGCCACCGGGGAGCTGTTTTTT.